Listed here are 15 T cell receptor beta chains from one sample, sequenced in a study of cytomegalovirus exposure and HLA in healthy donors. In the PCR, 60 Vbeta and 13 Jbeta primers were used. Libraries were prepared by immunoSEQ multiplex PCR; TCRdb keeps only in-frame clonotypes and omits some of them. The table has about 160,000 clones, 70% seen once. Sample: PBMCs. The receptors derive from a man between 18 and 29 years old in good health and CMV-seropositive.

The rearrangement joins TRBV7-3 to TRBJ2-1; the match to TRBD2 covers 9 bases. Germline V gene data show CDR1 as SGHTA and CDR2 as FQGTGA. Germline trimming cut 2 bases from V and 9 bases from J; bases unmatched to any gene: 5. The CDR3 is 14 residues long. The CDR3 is CASSLGGGGGEQFF. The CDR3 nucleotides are TGTGCCAGCAGCTTAGGCGGGGGGGGAGGTGAGCAGTTCTTC.

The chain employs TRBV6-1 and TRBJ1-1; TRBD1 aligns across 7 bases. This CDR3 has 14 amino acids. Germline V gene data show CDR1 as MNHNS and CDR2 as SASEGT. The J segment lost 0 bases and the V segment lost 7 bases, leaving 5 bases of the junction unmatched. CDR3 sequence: CASTLDRLNTEAFF. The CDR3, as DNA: TGTGCCAGCACCTTGGACAGGCTGAACACTGAAGCTTTCTTT.

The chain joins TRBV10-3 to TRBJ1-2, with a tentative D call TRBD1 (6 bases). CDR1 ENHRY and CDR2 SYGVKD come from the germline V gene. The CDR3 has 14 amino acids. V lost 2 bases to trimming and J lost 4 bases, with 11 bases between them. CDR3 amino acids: CAISEGGATYGYTF. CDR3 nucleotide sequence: TGTGCCATCAGTGAGGGGGGGGCTACCTATGGCTACACCTTC.

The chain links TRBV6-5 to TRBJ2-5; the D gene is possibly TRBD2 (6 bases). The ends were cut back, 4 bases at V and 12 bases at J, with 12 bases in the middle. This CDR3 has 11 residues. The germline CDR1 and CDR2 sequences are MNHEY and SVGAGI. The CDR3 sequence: CASSLRGEEYF. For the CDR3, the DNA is TGTGCCAGCAGTTTACGCGGGGAGGAGTACTTC.

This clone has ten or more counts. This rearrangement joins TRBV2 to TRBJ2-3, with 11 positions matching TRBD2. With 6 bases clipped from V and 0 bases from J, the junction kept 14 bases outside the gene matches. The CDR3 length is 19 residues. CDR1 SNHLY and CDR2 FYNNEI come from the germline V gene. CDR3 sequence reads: CASSSGHGTSGLSTDTQYF. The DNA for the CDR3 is TGTGCCAGCAGCTCAGGACACGGGACTAGCGGTCTTAGCACAGATACGCAGTATTTT.

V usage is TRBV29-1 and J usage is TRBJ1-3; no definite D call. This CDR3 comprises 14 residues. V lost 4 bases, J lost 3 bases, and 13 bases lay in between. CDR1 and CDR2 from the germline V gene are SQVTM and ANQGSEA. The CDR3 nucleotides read TGCAGCGTTGGTTATACTTTTGGTGGAAACACCATATATTTT. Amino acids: CSVGYTFGGNTIYF. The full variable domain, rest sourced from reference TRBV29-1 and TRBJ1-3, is SAVISQKPSRDICQRGTSLTIQCQVDSQVTMMFWYRQQPGQSLTLIATANQGSEATYESGFVIDKFPISRPNLTFSTLTVSNMSPEDSSIYLCSVGYTFGGNTIYFGEGSWLTVV.

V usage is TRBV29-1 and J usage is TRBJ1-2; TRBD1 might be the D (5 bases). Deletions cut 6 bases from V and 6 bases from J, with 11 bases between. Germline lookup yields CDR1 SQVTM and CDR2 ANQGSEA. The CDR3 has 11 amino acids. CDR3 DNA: TGCAGCGTCGTGCAGGGAAATGGCTACACCTTC. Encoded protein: CSVVQGNGYTF. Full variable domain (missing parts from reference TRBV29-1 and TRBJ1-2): SAVISQKPSRDICQRGTSLTIQCQVDSQVTMMFWYRQQPGQSLTLIATANQGSEATYESGFVIDKFPISRPNLTFSTLTVSNMSPEDSSIYLCSVVQGNGYTFGSGTRLTVV.

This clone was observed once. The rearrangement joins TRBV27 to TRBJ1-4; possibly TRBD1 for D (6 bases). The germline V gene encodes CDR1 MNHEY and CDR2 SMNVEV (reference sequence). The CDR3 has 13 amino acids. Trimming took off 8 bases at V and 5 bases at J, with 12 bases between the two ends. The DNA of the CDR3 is TGTGCCAGCCGGGGGGCAAGAAATGAAAAACTGTTTTTT. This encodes CASRGARNEKLFF.

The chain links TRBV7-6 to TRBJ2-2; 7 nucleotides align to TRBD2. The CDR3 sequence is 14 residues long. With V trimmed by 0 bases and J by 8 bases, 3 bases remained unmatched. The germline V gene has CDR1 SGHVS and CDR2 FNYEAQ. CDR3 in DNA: TGTGCCAGCAGCTTAGCAAGCGGGGCAGGGGAGCTGTTTTTT. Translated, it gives CASSLASGAGELFF.

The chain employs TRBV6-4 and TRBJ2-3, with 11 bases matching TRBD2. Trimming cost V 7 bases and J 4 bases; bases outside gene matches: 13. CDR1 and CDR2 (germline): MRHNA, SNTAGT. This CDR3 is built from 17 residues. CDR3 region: CASTPEGSGGAPDTQYF. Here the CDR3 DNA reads TGTGCCAGCACCCCCGAGGGTAGCGGGGGGGCCCCAGATACGCAGTATTTT.

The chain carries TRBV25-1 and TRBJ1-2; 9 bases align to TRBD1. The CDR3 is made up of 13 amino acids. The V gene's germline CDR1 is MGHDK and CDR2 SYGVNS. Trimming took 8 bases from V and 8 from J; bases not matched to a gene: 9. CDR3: CASEGQGSGGYTF. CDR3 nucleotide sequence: TGTGCCAGCGAGGGACAGGGAAGCGGCGGCTACACCTTC.

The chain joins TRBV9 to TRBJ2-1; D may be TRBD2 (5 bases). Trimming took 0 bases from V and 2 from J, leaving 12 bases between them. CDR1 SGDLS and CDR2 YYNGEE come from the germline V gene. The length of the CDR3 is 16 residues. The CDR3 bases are TGTGCCAGCAGCGTAGGGGTAGCGAATACCTACAATGAGCAGTTCTTC. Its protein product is CASSVGVANTYNEQFF.

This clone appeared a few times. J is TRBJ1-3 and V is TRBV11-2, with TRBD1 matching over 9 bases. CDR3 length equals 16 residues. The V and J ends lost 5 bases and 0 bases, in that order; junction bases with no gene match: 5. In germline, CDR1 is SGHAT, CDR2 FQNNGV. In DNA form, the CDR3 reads TGTGCCAGCAGCAGCGGGACAGGGCTCTCTGGAAACACCATATATTTT. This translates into CASSSGTGLSGNTIYF. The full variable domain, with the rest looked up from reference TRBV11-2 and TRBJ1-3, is EAGVAQSPRYKIIEKRQSVAFWCNPISGHATLYWYQQILGQGPKLLIQFQNNGVVDDSQLPKDRFSAERLKGVDSTLKIQPAKLEDSAVYLCASSSGTGLSGNTIYFGEGSWLTVV.

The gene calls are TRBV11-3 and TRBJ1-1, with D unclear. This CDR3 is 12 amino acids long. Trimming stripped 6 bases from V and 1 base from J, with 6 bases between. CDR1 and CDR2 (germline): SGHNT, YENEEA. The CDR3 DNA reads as TGTGCCAGCAGGTGGGCGAACACTGAAGCTTTCTTT. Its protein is CASRWANTEAFF.

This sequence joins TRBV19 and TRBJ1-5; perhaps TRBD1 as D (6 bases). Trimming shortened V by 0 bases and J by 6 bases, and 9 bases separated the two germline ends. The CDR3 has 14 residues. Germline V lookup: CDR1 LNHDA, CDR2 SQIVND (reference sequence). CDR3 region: CASSIEGGGQPQHF. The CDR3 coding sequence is TGTGCCAGTAGTATAGAAGGGGGGGGTCAGCCCCAGCATTTT.